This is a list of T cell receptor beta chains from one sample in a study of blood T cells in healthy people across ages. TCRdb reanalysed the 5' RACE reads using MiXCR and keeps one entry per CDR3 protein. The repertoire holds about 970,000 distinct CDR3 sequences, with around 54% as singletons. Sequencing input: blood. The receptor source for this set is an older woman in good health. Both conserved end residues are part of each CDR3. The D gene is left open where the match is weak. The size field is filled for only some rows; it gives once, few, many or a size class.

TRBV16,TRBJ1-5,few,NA,TGTGCCAGCAGCCAGAGGGCCGATCAGCCCCAGCATTTT,CASSQRADQPQHF
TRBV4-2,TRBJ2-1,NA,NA,TGTGCCAGCAGCCAAGATCCGAGGTCTCACCCCAGCTCCTACAATGAGCAGTTCTTC,CASSQDPRSHPSSYNEQFF
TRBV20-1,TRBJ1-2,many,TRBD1,TGCAGTGCTAGAGATCTTCTGCAGGGGGCTGGCTATGGCTACACCTTC,CSARDLLQGAGYGYTF
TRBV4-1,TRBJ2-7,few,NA,TGCGCCAGCAGCCCCTTGGGGGCGAGCTCCTACAATGAGCAGTACTTC,CASSPLGASSYNEQYF
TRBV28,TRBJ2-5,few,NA,TGTGCCAGCAACGGACCGCTCCATCAAGAGACCCAGTACTTC,CASNGPLHQETQYF
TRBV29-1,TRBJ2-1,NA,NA,TGCAGCGTAATGACATGGGGCCTTTATGAGCAGTTCTTC,CSVMTWGLYEQFF
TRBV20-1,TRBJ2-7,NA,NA,TGCAGTGCTAGAGAAGTTGACGAGCAGTACTTC,CSAREVDEQYF
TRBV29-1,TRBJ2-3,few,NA,TGCAGCGTGGATCAATCCACAGATACGCAGTATTTT,CSVDQSTDTQYF
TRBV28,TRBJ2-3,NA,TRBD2,TGTGCCAGCAGTTTACCCAGGACTAGCGGTCCTCAGGATACGCAGTATTTT,CASSLPRTSGPQDTQYF
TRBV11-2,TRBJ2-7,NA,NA,TGTGCCAGCAGCACCGATAGAGTCCCCTACGAGCAGTACTTC,CASSTDRVPYEQYF
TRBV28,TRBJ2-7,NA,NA,TGTGCCAGCAGTTTTCGACGTCGCTCCTACGAGCAGTACTTC,CASSFRRRSYEQYF
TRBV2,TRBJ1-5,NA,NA,TGTGCCAGCACGGAGGGGGTTCAGCCCCAGCATTTT,CASTEGVQPQHF
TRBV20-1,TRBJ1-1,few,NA,TGCAGTGCTAGACCGCTCCAGGGGACTGAAGCTTTCTTT,CSARPLQGTEAFF
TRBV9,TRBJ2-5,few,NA,TGTGCCAGCAGCGTTAGCGTCCGAGAGACCCAGTACTTC,CASSVSVRETQYF
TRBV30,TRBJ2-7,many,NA,TGTGCCTGGAGTGTCAGGAACGAGCAGTACTTC,CAWSVRNEQYF
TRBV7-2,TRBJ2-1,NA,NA,TGTGCCAGCAGCTTAACCCCCTCAACGGTCAATGAGCAGTTCTTC,CASSLTPSTVNEQFF
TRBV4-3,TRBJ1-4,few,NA,TGCGCCAGCAGCCAAGGCTATGGGAGGACTAATGAAAAACTGTTTTTT,CASSQGYGRTNEKLFF
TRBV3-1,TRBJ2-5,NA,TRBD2,TGTGCCAGCAGCCAGCGCTTTAGCGGGGGCCGTGACCAAGAGACCCAGTACTTC,CASSQRFSGGRDQETQYF
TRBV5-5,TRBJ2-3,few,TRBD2,TGTGCCAGCAGCCCAGCGGGAGCCCTCATCGATACGCAGTATTTT,CASSPAGALIDTQYF
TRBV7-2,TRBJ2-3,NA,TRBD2,TGTGCCAGCAGCCTCAAACTAGCGGGATTAGCAGATACGCAGTATTTT,CASSLKLAGLADTQYF
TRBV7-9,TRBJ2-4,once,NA,TGTGCCAGCAGCTTTCCCCGGGGGACAGCTTTAGCCAAAAACATTCAGTACTTC,CASSFPRGTALAKNIQYF
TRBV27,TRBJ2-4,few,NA,TGTGCCAGCAGTTTAGCCGGCCCAGCCAAAAACATTCAGTACTTC,CASSLAGPAKNIQYF
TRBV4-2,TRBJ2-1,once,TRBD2,TGTGCCAGCAGCCAGATAGCGGGAGAGGCCTACGAGCAGTTCTTC,CASSQIAGEAYEQFF
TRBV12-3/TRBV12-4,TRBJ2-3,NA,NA,TGTGCCAGCAGTTTAAGGGCGCCTAGGAGCACAGATACGCAGTATTTT,CASSLRAPRSTDTQYF
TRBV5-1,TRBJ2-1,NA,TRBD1,TGCGCCAGCAGGCAACCGGGACAGGGCTACGAGCAGTTCTTC,CASRQPGQGYEQFF
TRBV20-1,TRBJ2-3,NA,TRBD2,TGCAGTGCTAGAACCCCTAGCGGGAGAAGCACAGATACGCAGTATTTT,CSARTPSGRSTDTQYF
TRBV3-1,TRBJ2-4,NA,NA,TGTGCCAGCAGCCACGCGGATTTGCGTAACATTCAGTACTTC,CASSHADLRNIQYF
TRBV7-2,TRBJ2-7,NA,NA,TGTGCCAGCAGCTTAGGGGGCACCCCCGCTTACGAGCAGTACTTC,CASSLGGTPAYEQYF